The next 31 T cell receptor beta chains were all read from a single sample in a study of blood T cell repertoires in COVID-19. Generated by immunoSEQ multiplex PCR, the TCRdb table keeps only in-frame clones and is missing some. This table holds 200,000 or so clones, less than 90% found once. The sequenced material came from peripheral blood. These receptors came from a middle-aged woman with acute or convalescent COVID-19.

The J gene is TRBJ2-7, the V gene TRBV7-8; D ambiguous. This CDR3 comprises 16 residues. V gave up 2 bases and J gave up 0 bases, with 14 bases separating them. The germline gives CDR1 SGHVS, CDR2 FQNEAQ. The CDR3 spells CASSLKSTRSSYEQYF. CDR3 nucleotides: TGTGCCAGCAGCTTAAAGAGTACACGGAGCTCCTACGAGCAGTACTTC.

This chain connects TRBV3-1 (or the pseudogene TRBV3-2) to TRBJ1-4; D is undetermined. Trimming cost V 4 bases and J 14 bases, with 14 bases left between them. The CDR3 runs 12 residues. The germline gives CDR1 LGHDT, CDR2 YNNKEL (reference sequence). The CDR3: CASSRSLGDLFF. CDR3 sequence (DNA): TGTGCCAGCAGCCGGTCCCTCGGAGATCTGTTTTTT.

V is TRBV5-1 and J is TRBJ1-2; D gene unclear. CDR1 is SGHRS and CDR2 is YFSETQ in the germline V gene. Trimming cost V 0 bases and J 4 bases, with 10 bases left between them. This CDR3 contains 14 residues. The CDR3 DNA sequence: TGCGCCAGCAGCTTGGACAGTCCCTTCTATGGCTACACCTTC. Its translation is CASSLDSPFYGYTF.

In its sample, this clone is medium-sized (0.01 to 0.1%). The chain uses TRBV3-1 (or the pseudogene TRBV3-2) and TRBJ1-1, with D possibly being TRBD1 (6 bases). Germline CDR1 reads LGHDT; CDR2 reads YNNKEL (reference sequence). Trimming left V 0 bases short and J 4 bases short, with 6 bases between. The CDR3 runs to 13 residues. CDR3 sequence reads: CASSQEGATEAFF. The CDR3 DNA is TGTGCCAGCAGCCAAGAGGGGGCCACTGAAGCTTTCTTT.

As to this clone: At one of its ends the junction is not consistent with the germline gene, which may arise from a read error. V gene TRBV7-6 combines with J gene TRBJ2-1, with 11 bases that match TRBD2. Germline V gene lookup returns CDR1 SGHVS and CDR2 FNYEAQ. The CDR3 runs 14 residues. The CDR3 DNA reads TGTGCCAGCAGCGTAGCGGGGGGGCCCGGGGAGCAGTTCTTC. Encoded protein: CASSVAGGPGEQFF.

V gene TRBV4-2 combines with J gene TRBJ2-5; D not certain. Germline V gene data show CDR1 as LGHNA and CDR2 as YNFKEQ. V lost 2 bases to trimming and J lost 4 bases, with 8 bases between them. The CDR3 runs 13 residues. Here the CDR3 reads CASSQFYGETQYF. The CDR3 DNA follows: TGTGCCAGCAGCCAATTTTACGGAGAGACCCAGTACTTC.

This rearrangement joins TRBV27 to TRBJ1-3, with 8 bases identical to TRBD1. The V segment lost 7 bases and the J segment 4 bases; nucleotides outside the gene matches: 15. CDR1 and CDR2 from the germline V gene are MNHEY and SMNVEV (reference sequence). The CDR3 is 17 amino acids. CDR3 DNA sequence: TGTGCCAGCATTTATCGCGGGACAGGACGGGGAGGAAACACCATATATTTT. Its protein product is CASIYRGTGRGGNTIYF.

This clone was found once. V gene TRBV19 combines with J gene TRBJ1-2; D might be TRBD1 (5 bases). Germline V CDR1 and CDR2: LNHDA, SQIVND (reference sequence). The CDR3 sequence is 14 residues long. Trimming removed 2 bases from V and 3 bases from J, with 10 bases in between. In nucleotides, the CDR3 is TGTGCCAGTAGTATAATACAGGCGCACTATGGCTACACCTTC. Encoded protein: CASSIIQAHYGYTF.

V gene TRBV5-1 combines with J gene TRBJ2-7; D not resolved. The CDR3 runs 13 residues. Trimming left V 4 bases short and J 0 bases short, with 8 bases between. Germline CDR1 and CDR2: SGHRS and YFSETQ. The CDR3 here is CASSHPSSYEQYF. The CDR3 DNA is TGCGCCAGCAGCCACCCGAGCTCCTACGAGCAGTACTTC.

The rearrangement joins TRBV6-5 to TRBJ1-5; 10 bases are a match to TRBD1. From germline, CDR1 is MNHEY and CDR2 SVGAGI. This CDR3 has 15 amino acids. Trimming removed 6 bases from V and 2 bases from J; junction bases left unmatched: 4. The CDR3 spells CASRRQGAGNQPQHF. DNA of the CDR3: TGTGCCAGCAGAAGACAGGGGGCGGGCAATCAGCCCCAGCATTTT.

The chain has TRBV7-3 and TRBJ2-5, with TRBD2 as a possible D gene (6 bases). CDR3 length: 15 amino acids. V lost 5 bases, J lost 1 base, and 14 bases lay in between. The germline V gene encodes CDR1 SGHTA and CDR2 FQGTGA. CDR3 sequence reads: CASSPTGLAQETQYF. The CDR3 DNA sequence: TGTGCCAGCAGCCCCACGGGACTCGCCCAAGAGACCCAGTACTTC. Complete variable domain (other parts from reference TRBV7-3 and TRBJ2-5): GAGVSQTPSNKVTEKGKYVELRCDPISGHTALYWYRQSLGQGPEFLIYFQGTGAADDSGLPNDRFFAVRPEGSVSTLKIQRTERGDSAVYLCASSPTGLAQETQYFGPGTRLLVL.

The chain uses TRBV9 and TRBJ2-3; D not certain. V was pared by 2 bases and J by 4 bases, with 5 bases between. Germline-derived CDR1 and CDR2 are SGDLS and YYNGEE. CDR3 size: 12 residues. The CDR3: CASSVQSDTQYF. The CDR3 region has the DNA TGTGCCAGCAGCGTTCAGTCAGATACGCAGTATTTT.

This clone is a singleton in its sample. The chain uses TRBV5-4 and TRBJ1-1; D uncertain. Per the germline V gene, CDR1 is SGHNT and CDR2 is YYREEE (reference sequence). V dropped 4 bases and J dropped 1 base, with 8 bases sitting between them. CDR3 length: 13 residues. The CDR3 sequence: CASSREPNTEAFF. The CDR3 region has the DNA TGTGCCAGCAGCAGAGAGCCGAACACTGAAGCTTTCTTT.

This chain connects TRBV27 to TRBJ2-1; 11 bases line up with TRBD2. CDR3 length equals 17 residues. The germline CDR1 and CDR2 sequences are MNHEY and SMNVEV (reference sequence). V was pared by 5 bases and J by 9 bases, with 15 bases of the junction left unmatched. The CDR3 coding sequence is TGTGCCAGCAGTCCTACCGTGACTAGCGGGATTAAGAGTGAGCAGTTCTTC. Its protein is CASSPTVTSGIKSEQFF.

The chain is built from TRBV6-5 and TRBJ2-5, with D perhaps TRBD2 (5 bases). Trimming stripped 8 bases from V and 4 bases from J, with 14 bases between. The CDR3 spans 13 residues. Germline CDR1 and CDR2: MNHEY and SVGAGI. CDR3 loop: CASGRPGRETQYF. In DNA form, the CDR3 reads TGTGCCAGCGGGAGACCCGGCAGAGAGACCCAGTACTTC.

The chain recombines TRBV3-1 (or the pseudogene TRBV3-2) with TRBJ1-4; TRBD1 matches at 11 bases. Germline CDR1 is LGHDT and CDR2 is YNNKEL (reference sequence). This CDR3 is built from 15 residues. Germline trimming cut 1 base from V and 8 bases from J; bases unmatched to any gene: 3. The CDR3 reads CASSQGRTGGEKLFF. The CDR3 nucleotides read TGTGCCAGCAGCCAAGGCCGGACAGGGGGCGAAAAACTGTTTTTT.

This clone came up a few times. The chain joins TRBV10-3 to TRBJ1-5; no clear D gene. The length of the CDR3 is 12 residues. Germline V CDR1 and CDR2: ENHRY, SYGVKD. Trimming removed 4 bases at V and 5 bases at J, with 6 bases between. The CDR3 DNA follows: TGTGCCATCAGTGGGGGAGATCAGCCCCAGCATTTT. Protein sequence: CAISGGDQPQHF.

The chain has TRBV28 and TRBJ1-5, with 7 bases aligning to TRBD1. Germline lookup yields CDR1 MDHEN and CDR2 SYDVKM. V lost 2 bases and J lost 1; bases outside the gene matches: 5. This CDR3 is 16 amino acids long. The CDR3 DNA reads as TGTGCCAGCAGTTTAGGCCAACAGGGGAGCAATCAGCCCCAGCATTTT. Amino acids: CASSLGQQGSNQPQHF.

The chain employs TRBV19 and TRBJ1-4; 7 bases are a match to TRBD1. The V and J ends lost 4 bases and 8 bases, in that order; junction bases with no gene match: 7. Germline V gene data show CDR1 as LNHDA and CDR2 as SQIVND (reference sequence). The CDR3 contains 14 residues. The CDR3 reads CASSSRDRKEKLFF. In DNA, the CDR3 is TGTGCCAGTAGTAGCCGGGACAGAAAAGAAAAACTGTTTTTT. Full variable domain (outside the CDR3, taken from reference TRBV19 and TRBJ1-4): DGGITQSPKYLFRKEGQNVTLSCEQNLNHDAMYWYRQDPGQGLRLIYYSQIVNDFQKGDIAEGYSVSREKKESFPLTVTSAQKNPTAFYLCASSSRDRKEKLFFGSGTQLSVL.

The chain has TRBV28 and TRBJ1-2; D is unresolved. V lost 7 bases to trimming and J lost 7 bases, with 16 bases between them. Germline-derived CDR1 and CDR2 are MDHEN and SYDVKM. The CDR3 sequence is 13 residues long. CDR3 DNA: TGTGCCAGCACGTCGGGGTCGGCCCTTGGCTACACCTTC. As protein: CASTSGSALGYTF.

The rearrangement links TRBV29-1 to TRBJ1-2, with D possibly matching TRBD1 (5 bases). The V and J ends lost 7 bases and 5 bases respectively, with 20 bases between them. Germline V gene sequence: CDR1 SQVTM, CDR2 ANQGSEA. This CDR3 contains 14 residues. CDR3 sequence: CSAIPPGGGYGYTF. The CDR3 nucleotides read TGCAGCGCCATACCTCCGGGGGGGGGTTATGGCTACACCTTC.

V is TRBV28 and J is TRBJ1-2; 9 nucleotides match TRBD1. This CDR3 is built from 15 residues. The germline CDR1 and CDR2 sequences are MDHEN and SYDVKM. V lost 6 bases to trimming and J lost 4 bases; unmatched junction nucleotides: 9. The CDR3 loop reads CASRSPGQGPYGYTF. CDR3 sequence (DNA): TGTGCCAGCAGATCGCCGGGACAGGGACCCTATGGCTACACCTTC.

V is TRBV25-1 and J is TRBJ2-2; D unclear. Looked up from germline, CDR1 is MGHDK and CDR2 is SYGVNS. V was shortened by 1 base and J by 0 bases, with 9 bases between the two germline ends. CDR3 size: 16 residues. The CDR3 protein is CASSEFGVANTGELFF. For the CDR3, the DNA is TGTGCCAGCAGTGAATTTGGAGTGGCGAACACCGGGGAGCTGTTTTTT.

The V call is TRBV30, the J call TRBJ1-1; D unresolved. CDR1 GTSNPN and CDR2 SVGIG come from the germline V gene (reference sequence). The V and J ends lost 1 base and 2 bases respectively, with 8 bases between them. This CDR3 contains 13 residues. The CDR3 region is CAWSGDRNTEAFF. The CDR3 DNA is TGTGCCTGGAGTGGAGATCGCAACACTGAAGCTTTCTTT.

This clone appeared a single time. The CDR3 reads CASSLGLGGYSGNTIYF. In nucleotides, the CDR3 is TGTGCCAGCAGCTTAGGCCTCGGCGGCTACTCTGGAAACACCATATATTTT. The chain employs TRBV7-6 and TRBJ1-3; no firm D call. Deletions cut 1 base from V and 0 bases from J, with 13 bases between. Germline loops: CDR1 SGHVS, CDR2 FNYEAQ. The CDR3 contains 17 residues.

The chain is built from TRBV18 and TRBJ2-5, with D possibly being TRBD1 (5 bases). The germline gives CDR1 KGHSH, CDR2 LQKENI. The CDR3 has 14 amino acids. Trimming removed 6 bases at V and 6 bases at J, with 17 bases between. The CDR3 reads CASSPSAGQKTQYF. The DNA of the CDR3 is TGTGCCAGCTCCCCATCGGCAGGACAAAAGACCCAGTACTTC.

V usage is TRBV7-6 and J usage is TRBJ2-2; 8 bases fit TRBD1. Germline trimming cut 6 bases from V and 0 bases from J; bases unmatched to any gene: 3. Germline-derived CDR1 and CDR2 are SGHVS and FNYEAQ. The CDR3 sequence is 15 residues long. CDR3 DNA sequence: TGTGCCAGCAGTCCACAGGGGGCGAACACCGGGGAGCTGTTTTTT. Encoded protein: CASSPQGANTGELFF. Full variable domain (missing parts from reference TRBV7-6 and TRBJ2-2): GAGVSQSPRYKVTKRGQDVALRCDPISGHVSLYWYRQALGQGPEFLTYFNYEAQQDKSGLPNDRFSAERPEGSISTLTIQRTEQRDSAMYRCASSPQGANTGELFFGEGSRLTVL.

This rearrangement joins TRBV19 to TRBJ2-3; TRBD2 might be the D (6 bases). The germline V and J ends were trimmed by 1 base and 5 bases, with 16 bases remaining between them. The CDR3 extends over 16 amino acids. Germline loops: CDR1 LNHDA, CDR2 SQIVND (reference sequence). In DNA form, the CDR3 reads TGTGCCAGTAGTATAGTTTGGGGGAGGTCATTAGATACGCAGTATTTT. Protein: CASSIVWGRSLDTQYF.

The chain recombines TRBV4-2 with TRBJ1-2; TRBD1 agrees at 10 bases. V trimming: 1 base; J trimming: 8 bases; junction bases outside the gene matches: 7. CDR1 is LGHNA, CDR2 YNFKEQ, per germline. CDR3 size: 15 residues. DNA for the CDR3: TGTGCCAGCAGCCAAGGTCTGGGACAGGGGTACGGCTACACCTTC. Its translation: CASSQGLGQGYGYTF.

CDR3 protein: CASSPVLAELSYEQYF. The CDR3 nucleotides are TGTGCCAGCAGTCCTGTCCTAGCGGAACTCTCCTACGAGCAGTACTTC. This chain links TRBV28 with TRBJ2-7; 7 bases line up with TRBD2. There are 16 residues in the CDR3. Germline trimming cut 5 bases from V and 0 bases from J; bases unmatched to any gene: 10. The V gene's germline CDR1 is MDHEN and CDR2 SYDVKM.

Regarding this clone: Different DNA sequences within this sample yield the same CDR3. This rearrangement joins TRBV6-5 to TRBJ2-2; D unresolved. Trimming removed 2 bases at V and 4 bases at J, with 5 bases between. The CDR3 consists of 13 residues. Germline loops: CDR1 MNHEY, CDR2 SVGAGI. The CDR3 sequence: CASSYPSTGELFF. In DNA form, the CDR3 reads TGTGCCAGCAGTTACCCTAGCACCGGGGAGCTGTTTTTT.